The 26 T cell receptor beta chains listed next were all sequenced from one sample in a study of blood T cell repertoires in COVID-19. Clones were read by immunoSEQ multiplex PCR, and TCRdb kept only the in-frame ones, dropping some. The repertoire consists of 400,000 to 450,000 clones, with approximately 89% occurring once and the leading ten covering 10% to 15%. Material for sequencing was peripheral blood. The source is a woman between 45 and 65 years old with COVID-19, enrolled during active disease.

The chain joins TRBV6-1 to TRBJ1-2; no clear D gene. The V end was cut by 3 bases, the J end by 4 bases, with 3 bases between. The CDR3 has 11 residues. CDR1 and CDR2 (germline): MNHNS, SASEGT. The CDR3 reads CASSDIYGYTF. In DNA form, the CDR3 reads TGTGCCAGCAGTGACATCTATGGCTACACCTTC.

The CDR3 nucleotides read TGTGCCAGCAGACCCGGGACTAGCGGGTACGAGCAGTACTTC. Its protein is CASRPGTSGYEQYF. The gene calls are TRBV7-2 and TRBJ2-7, with 12 bases matching TRBD2. CDR1 is SGHTA, CDR2 FQGNSA, per germline. The length of the CDR3 is 14 residues. J was trimmed by 4 bases and V by 6 bases; bases with no gene match: 4. Looking up the rest from reference TRBV7-2 and TRBJ2-7 gives the full variable domain: GAGVSQSPSNKVTEKGKDVELRCDPISGHTALYWYRQSLGQGLEFLIYFQGNSAPDKSGLPSDRFSAERTGGSVSTLTIQRTQQEDSAVYLCASRPGTSGYEQYFGPGTRLTVT.

Here the CDR3 DNA reads TGCACCAGCAGCCAAGAAGAGGTCACCCTGACGGGGGGGGCCAACGTCCTGACTTTC. Residues: CTSSQEEVTLTGGANVLTF. The chain is built from TRBV1 and TRBJ2-6; no DNA check was done on the table's D call, TRBD2. TRBV1 has pseudogene status. CDR3 length: 19 amino acids.

The V gene is TRBV11-2, the J gene TRBJ2-7; the D gene is possibly TRBD1 (5 bases). CDR1 SGHAT and CDR2 FQNNGV come from the germline V gene. The CDR3 runs 13 residues. The V and J ends lost 5 bases and 5 bases respectively, with 13 bases between them. CDR3 loop: CASSLLTGNEQYF. As DNA, the CDR3 is TGTGCCAGCAGCCTTCTAACAGGTAACGAGCAGTACTTC.

This clone was seen a handful of times. The chain recombines TRBV20-1 with TRBJ1-1, with a possible D match to TRBD1 (6 bases). Germline V gene data show CDR1 as DFQATT and CDR2 as SNEGSKA (reference sequence). V gave up 5 bases and J gave up 7 bases, with 11 bases separating them. This CDR3 has 11 amino acids. CDR3 residues: CSAFLQGEAFF. CDR3 DNA: TGCAGTGCTTTCTTACAGGGTGAAGCTTTCTTT.

The rearrangement uses TRBV25-1 and TRBJ2-3; TRBD2 aligns across 7 bases. V trimming: 8 bases; J trimming: 4 bases; junction bases outside the gene matches: 9. Per germline, CDR1 MGHDK and CDR2 SYGVNS. CDR3 length: 14 amino acids. CDR3 nucleotides: TGTGCCAGCTCGGGGGGATCCTTTCCAGATACGCAGTATTTT. Its protein product is CASSGGSFPDTQYF.

The V gene is TRBV28, the J gene TRBJ1-2; D is uncertain. Trimming removed 5 bases from V and 4 bases from J, with 17 bases in between. The CDR3 is 15 amino acids. CDR1 and CDR2 (germline): MDHEN, SYDVKM. The CDR3 bases are TGTGCCAGCAGTCCCCCCGGTCCGCGCCTCTATGGCTACACCTTC. Amino acids: CASSPPGPRLYGYTF.

J is TRBJ1-6 and V is TRBV30; 8 bases align to TRBD1. The CDR3 sequence is 12 residues long. CDR1 is GTSNPN, CDR2 SVGIG, per germline (reference sequence). The V segment lost 0 bases and the J segment 12 bases; nucleotides outside the gene matches: 1. In DNA, the CDR3 is TGTGCCTGGAGTGTAGGACAGGGACCCCTCCACTTT. Its protein product is CAWSVGQGPLHF.

This chain uses TRBV20-1 with TRBJ2-7; no clear D gene. From germline, CDR1 is DFQATT and CDR2 SNEGSKA (reference sequence). The CDR3 length is 12 residues. V was trimmed by 5 bases and J by 0 bases, leaving 8 bases between them. CDR3 protein: CSARGVSYEQYF. CDR3 bases: TGCAGTGCTCGTGGCGTCTCCTACGAGCAGTACTTC.

This chain joins TRBV6-5 and TRBJ2-3; D not certain. This CDR3 is built from 13 residues. Per germline, CDR1 MNHEY and CDR2 SVGAGI. V lost 8 bases and J lost 4, with 13 bases in between. The CDR3 DNA reads TGTGCCAGCGGTCTCGGGTCCGCAGATACGCAGTATTTT. Its protein is CASGLGSADTQYF.

The V gene is TRBV3-1 (or the pseudogene TRBV3-2), the J gene TRBJ1-3; 7 bases line up with TRBD1. The germline V gene has CDR1 LGHDT and CDR2 YNNKEL (reference sequence). V shed 4 bases, J shed 0 bases, and the junction held 3 bases outside the gene matches. The CDR3 sequence is 15 residues long. This chain's CDR3 is CASSLQGSSGNTIYF. CDR3 nucleotides: TGTGCCAGCAGCCTACAGGGGAGCTCTGGAAACACCATATATTTT.

The rearrangement joins TRBV7-8 to TRBJ1-5; perhaps TRBD1 as D (5 bases). Trimming removed 1 base at V and 4 bases at J, with 17 bases between. The CDR3 covers 17 residues. Germline CDR1 SGHVS, CDR2 FQNEAQ. The CDR3 is CASSLGGGGLGNQPQHF. The CDR3 DNA follows: TGTGCCAGCAGCTTAGGAGGCGGGGGACTGGGGAATCAGCCCCAGCATTTT.

The chain joins TRBV19 to TRBJ2-5; 11 bases map to TRBD1. Trimming at V came to 5 bases and at J to 4 bases, leaving 9 bases not matched to a gene. CDR1 and CDR2 from the germline V gene are LNHDA and SQIVND (reference sequence). The length of the CDR3 is 16 residues. CDR3 protein: CASSARGTGGLETQYF. In DNA, the CDR3 is TGTGCCAGTAGTGCCCGAGGGACAGGGGGTTTAGAGACCCAGTACTTC.

The chain couples TRBV3-1 (or the pseudogene TRBV3-2) to TRBJ2-1; tentative D call: TRBD2 (7 bases). CDR1 is LGHDT, CDR2 YNNKEL, per germline (reference sequence). The V end was cut by 7 bases, the J end by 4 bases, with 17 bases between. The CDR3 loop spans 15 amino acids. The DNA for the CDR3 is TGTGCCAGCAATCCCGGCGGGGGCCTATACAATGAGCAGTTCTTC. Translation: CASNPGGGLYNEQFF.

This clone was seen more than once but under ten times. This chain joins TRBV7-9 and TRBJ1-1; 8 bases align to TRBD1. Per germline, CDR1 SEHNR and CDR2 FQNEAQ (reference sequence). V gave up 3 bases and J gave up 0 bases; unmatched junction bases: 0. This CDR3 has 14 amino acids. The CDR3 sequence is CASSLGQVNTEAFF. The CDR3 region has the DNA TGTGCCAGCAGCTTGGGACAGGTGAACACTGAAGCTTTCTTT.

This chain connects TRBV27 to TRBJ2-7; TRBD1 is a possible D gene (6 bases). CDR1 is MNHEY and CDR2 is SMNVEV in the germline V gene (reference sequence). Trimming removed 3 bases at V and 1 base at J, with 22 bases between. This CDR3 has 18 residues. The CDR3 DNA follows: TGTGCCAGCAGTTTTTCACCCCCCGGCAGAGGGGGATCCTACGAGCAGTACTTC. As protein: CASSFSPPGRGGSYEQYF.

V and J are TRBV5-1 and TRBJ2-1; a possible D gene is TRBD1 (6 bases). There are 16 residues in the CDR3. Germline assignment: CDR1 SGHRS and CDR2 YFSETQ. V lost 0 bases and J lost 7, with 17 bases in between. CDR3 DNA sequence: TGCGCCAGCAGCTTGGTGGGGGACCCGCAGGGGAATGAGCAGTTCTTC. Translated: CASSLVGDPQGNEQFF.

This chain links TRBV5-1 with TRBJ2-2; 12 positions match TRBD2. J was trimmed by 4 bases and V by 6 bases; bases with no gene match: 10. This CDR3 is 17 amino acids long. Germline CDR1 and CDR2: SGHRS and YFSETQ. CDR3 protein: CASTFLAGGHGTGELFF. In DNA, the CDR3 is TGCGCCAGCACTTTCCTAGCGGGGGGGCATGGCACCGGGGAGCTGTTTTTT.

CDR3 loop: CAWSVATQTQYF. The CDR3 DNA follows: TGTGCCTGGAGTGTTGCTACCCAAACGCAGTATTTT. The chain couples TRBV30 to TRBJ2-3; D is unresolved. The CDR3 spans 12 residues. Germline lookup yields CDR1 GTSNPN and CDR2 SVGIG (reference sequence). With 0 bases removed from V and 9 bases from J, the gap between germline ends came to 10 bases.

CDR3 in DNA: TGCGCCAGCAGCCCTATAGCGGGGGAAGAGACCCAGTACTTC. This encodes CASSPIAGEETQYF. V is TRBV5-1 and J is TRBJ2-5, with 9 positions matching TRBD2. Germline CDR1 reads SGHRS; CDR2 reads YFSETQ. The CDR3 sequence is 14 residues long. V dropped 4 bases and J dropped 3; count of bases not matched to a gene: 4. The variable domain in full, with the rest retrieved from reference TRBV5-1 and TRBJ2-5, is KAGVTQTPRYLIKTRGQQVTLSCSPISGHRSVSWYQQTPGQGLQFLFEYFSETQRNKGNFPGRFSGRQFSNSRSEMNVSTLELGDSALYLCASSPIAGEETQYFGPGTRLLVL.

The chain couples TRBV6-5 to TRBJ2-7; D is unresolved. The V end lost 10 bases, the J end lost 1 base, and 11 bases lay between the germline ends. Germline CDR1 is MNHEY and CDR2 is SVGAGI. The CDR3 extends over 12 amino acids. The CDR3 protein is CATRRGSYEQYF. As DNA, the CDR3 is TGTGCCACCCGACGAGGATCCTACGAGCAGTACTTC.

The chain uses TRBV18 and TRBJ1-3, with D perhaps matching TRBD1 (5 bases). Germline values: CDR1 KGHSH, CDR2 LQKENI. V shed 1 base and J shed 2 bases, with 12 bases lying between them. The CDR3 is 16 residues long. The CDR3 DNA is TGTGCCAGCTCACCACGGAGGGGCACCACTGGAAACACCATATATTTT. Residues: CASSPRRGTTGNTIYF.

The gene calls are TRBV7-2 and TRBJ1-1; possibly TRBD1 for D (6 bases). The V gene's germline CDR1 is SGHTA and CDR2 FQGNSA. V was shortened by 4 bases and J by 4 bases, with 13 bases between the two germline ends. There are 14 residues in the CDR3. CDR3 bases: TGTGCCAGCAGCTGGAACAGGGATGGCACTGAAGCTTTCTTT. This sequence encodes CASSWNRDGTEAFF.

The gene calls are TRBV6-1 and TRBJ2-7, with D perhaps TRBD1 (6 bases). Germline assignment: CDR1 MNHNS and CDR2 SASEGT. This CDR3 region has 14 residues. Trimming removed 2 bases at V and 4 bases at J, with 12 bases between. The CDR3 region has the DNA TGTGCCAGCAGTGAAAGGGACATAGCATACGAGCAGTACTTC. Translating gives CASSERDIAYEQYF.

This clone was observed a single time. This chain joins TRBV10-2 and TRBJ2-7; tentative D call: TRBD2 (6 bases). Trimming took 6 bases from V and 2 from J, leaving 29 bases between them. The V gene's germline CDR1 is WSHSY and CDR2 SAAADI. This CDR3 has 19 amino acids. The CDR3 nucleotides are TGCGCCAGCAGAGATCCCCCGGGGGTGGGGAATATCGTTCCCTACGAGCAGTACTTC. Encoded protein: CASRDPPGVGNIVPYEQYF.

DNA for the CDR3: TGTGCCAGTAGTATAATTCAGGGGAGAGCCTACGAGCAGTACTTC. This sequence encodes CASSIIQGRAYEQYF. The V gene is TRBV19, the J gene TRBJ2-7, with D perhaps TRBD1 (6 bases). Trimming cost V 2 bases and J 2 bases, with 13 bases left between them. CDR1 and CDR2 from the germline V gene are LNHDA and SQIVND (reference sequence). The CDR3 loop spans 15 amino acids. Full variable domain (rest looked up from reference TRBV19 and TRBJ2-7): DGGITQSPKYLFRKEGQNVTLSCEQNLNHDAMYWYRQDPGQGLRLIYYSQIVNDFQKGDIAEGYSVSREKKESFPLTVTSAQKNPTAFYLCASSIIQGRAYEQYFGPGTRLTVT.